This TCR beta chain was observed in a study of regulatory T cells in long-lasting Graves disease. In the study overall: Graves' patients (newly diagnosed) had been on antithyroid drugs under 3 months.

Both iRepertoire HTBI primers and Arm-PCR of CDR3 regions were used to build the TCR beta libraries. TCRdb reprocessed the multiplex PCR reads via MiXCR and lists one record per CDR3 protein. The sample shows hundreds of thousands of distinct CDR3 sequences, around 16% of them seen only once. In this sample, this clonotype turned up many times. Its specificity is not known. Trimming at V came to 2 bases and at J to 4 bases, leaving 2 bases not matched to a gene. CDR3 length equals 14 residues. CDR1 is MNHEY and CDR2 is SVGAGI in the germline V gene. Study-wide points: With 2,500 to 3,500 shared public clonotypes, persistent patients exceeded new patients, who shared about a thousand.

The time point: newly diagnosed GD, antithyroid drugs for less than 3 months. PBMC RNA served as the TCR library source. These data were likewise used in another study, on T cells in Graves' hyperthyroidism and ophthalmopathy.

The genes are TRBV6-5 and TRBJ2-1, with 7 nucleotides matching TRBD1. The clonotype originates from a middle-aged woman with Graves disease. The specimen comprised peripheral blood mononuclear cells (PBMCs), sampled at new diagnosis, from a patient treated with antithyroid drugs. CDR3 amino acids: CASSYGTEYNEQFF. The CDR3 DNA reads TGTGCCAGCAGTTACGGGACAGAATACAATGAGCAGTTCTTC.